Listed here are 15 T cell receptor beta chains from one sample, sequenced in a study of CD8 T cells in ankylosing spondylitis. These receptors are not linked to any known antigen. TCRdb re-analysed the 5' RACE reads in MiXCR, keeping a single row per CDR3 protein. The sample lists roughly 440,000 distinct CDR3 sequences; about 15% were seen once. Points from the study as a whole: The study identified a TCR beta motif of roughly eight highly homologous variants that appeared characteristic of ankylosing spondylitis blood.

Sequencing input: blood, either unsorted or a sorted T cell fraction (not recorded which). These receptors all come from a male donor with ankylosing spondylitis.

This clonotype was counted between two and nine times. The chain uses TRBV2 and TRBJ1-2, with D unresolved. The germline V and J ends were trimmed by 6 bases and 6 bases, with 14 bases remaining between them. CDR1 and CDR2 (germline): SNHLY, FYNNEI. CDR3 length: 13 amino acids. The CDR3 reads CASRVGRNNGYTF. The CDR3 DNA reads as TGTGCCAGCAGGGTGGGCCGGAATAATGGCTACACCTTC.

The chain has TRBV30 and TRBJ2-4; D is undetermined. From germline, CDR1 is GTSNPN and CDR2 SVGIG (reference sequence). The germline V and J ends were trimmed by 2 bases and 0 bases, with 8 bases remaining between them. The CDR3 has 14 amino acids. CDR3 bases: TGTGCCTGGAGTCCGTATTTAGCCAAAAACATTCAGTACTTC. This translates into CAWSPYLAKNIQYF.

The genes are TRBV3-1 and TRBJ2-7; 9 nucleotides align to TRBD2. Germline V gives CDR1 LGHDT, CDR2 YNNKEL (reference sequence). The CDR3 spans 16 residues. V was clipped by 0 bases and J by 3 bases; unmatched bases: 6. The DNA for the CDR3 is TGTGCCAGCAGCCAAGATCTCGGTAGCGGGGGCTACGAGCAGTACTTC. Encoded protein: CASSQDLGSGGYEQYF.

This clonotype was seen at least ten times. V and J are TRBV2 and TRBJ2-1; 12 nucleotides match TRBD2. CDR1 and CDR2 (germline): SNHLY, FYNNEI. The CDR3 sequence is 11 residues long. J gave up 12 bases and V 6 bases, and 0 bases lay outside the gene matches. Written as DNA, the CDR3 is TGTGCCAGCAGGGGACTAGCGGGGCAGTTCTTC. Its translation is CASRGLAGQFF.

This clonotype was counted many times. The chain uses TRBV4-2 and TRBJ1-2; a possible D gene is TRBD1 (5 bases). Trimming took 1 base from V and 8 from J, leaving 23 bases between them. This CDR3 has 17 residues. Germline V gene sequence: CDR1 LGHNA, CDR2 YNFKEQ. DNA for the CDR3: TGTGCCAGCAGCCAAGCCCCTAGAGAGCTGGGGCCTCGAGGCTACACCTTC. This translates into CASSQAPRELGPRGYTF.

Only a few counts were recorded for this clonotype. This rearrangement joins TRBV12-3 or TRBV12-4 to TRBJ1-2; 12 nucleotides match TRBD1. J was trimmed by 8 bases and V by 0 bases; bases with no gene match: 4. The CDR3 runs 15 residues. CDR3 protein: CASSLAGTGGWGYTF. CDR3 DNA sequence: TGTGCCAGCAGTTTAGCCGGGACAGGGGGCTGGGGCTACACCTTC.

There are a few counts of this clonotype. The chain is built from TRBV11-3 and TRBJ2-1; TRBD2 might be the D (5 bases). The germline V and J ends were trimmed by 5 bases and 4 bases, with 12 bases remaining between them. The CDR3 has 14 residues. Germline lookup yields CDR1 SGHNT and CDR2 YENEEA. The CDR3 DNA reads as TGTGCCAGCAGCCATAGCGATGCATACAATGAGCAGTTCTTC. This sequence encodes CASSHSDAYNEQFF.

V usage is TRBV5-1 and J usage is TRBJ2-2; 8 bases are shared with TRBD1. The V gene's germline CDR1 is SGHRS and CDR2 YFSETQ. J was trimmed by 2 bases and V by 6 bases; bases with no gene match: 6. This CDR3 is built from 15 residues. CDR3 DNA sequence: TGCGCCAGCACCCAAGACAGGGGAAACACCGGGGAGCTGTTTTTT. This gives the protein CASTQDRGNTGELFF. Based on the CDR3 plus reference TRBV5-1 and TRBJ2-2, the full variable domain is KAGVTQTPRYLIKTRGQQVTLSCSPISGHRSVSWYQQTPGQGLQFLFEYFSETQRNKGNFPGRFSGRQFSNSRSEMNVSTLELGDSALYLCASTQDRGNTGELFFGEGSRLTVL.

This clonotype was counted between two and nine times. The chain is built from TRBV7-9 and TRBJ2-7; D gene ambiguous. There are 12 residues in the CDR3. V was trimmed by 1 base and J by 5 bases, leaving 6 bases between them. Germline CDR1 is SEHNR and CDR2 is FQNEAQ (reference sequence). CDR3 nucleotide sequence: TGTGCCAGCAGCTTAGTCGGACACGAGCAGTACTTC. Encoded protein: CASSLVGHEQYF. The variable domain in full, completed from reference TRBV7-9 and TRBJ2-7, reads DTGVSQNPRHKITKRGQNVTFRCDPISEHNRLYWYRQTLGQGPEFLTYFQNEAQLEKSRLLSDRFSAERPKGSFSTLEIQRTEQGDSAMYLCASSLVGHEQYFGPGTRLTVT.

Only a few counts were recorded for this clonotype. V is TRBV20-1 and J is TRBJ1-4, with D tentatively TRBD1 (6 bases). Germline V gives CDR1 DFQATT, CDR2 SNEGSKA (reference sequence). V was shortened by 4 bases and J by 4 bases, with 7 bases between the two germline ends. This CDR3 has 12 amino acids. As DNA, the CDR3 is TGCAGTGCTACAGGGGATAATGAAAAACTGTTTTTT. Amino acid sequence: CSATGDNEKLFF.

This clonotype was observed a handful of times. The chain combines TRBV10-3 with TRBJ2-7; 10 bases agree with TRBD1. V lost 2 bases and J lost 3; bases outside the gene matches: 7. The CDR3 covers 16 residues. Germline lookup yields CDR1 ENHRY and CDR2 SYGVKD. The CDR3 nucleotides are TGTGCCATCAGTGAGACATACGACAGGGGGCACTACGAGCAGTACTTC. Amino acid sequence: CAISETYDRGHYEQYF.

In its sample, this clonotype was seen a few times. V is TRBV10-3 and J is TRBJ1-2; 9 bases map to TRBD1. Germline CDR1 reads ENHRY; CDR2 reads SYGVKD. V gave up 6 bases and J gave up 8 bases; unmatched junction bases: 10. This CDR3 spans 14 amino acids. The CDR3 bases are TGTGCCATCAGCGAAACAGGGGGCGTAGGAGGCTACACCTTC. It codes for CAISETGGVGGYTF.

This clonotype was seen only a few times. V is TRBV15 and J is TRBJ1-2; TRBD1 is a possible D gene (6 bases). The V and J ends lost 3 bases and 0 bases respectively, with 14 bases between them. Germline values: CDR1 LNHNV, CDR2 YYDKDF (reference sequence). The CDR3 totals 16 residues. The CDR3 is CATSRGAGGTNYGYTF. The CDR3 DNA is TGTGCCACCAGCAGGGGGGCGGGGGGAACTAACTATGGCTACACCTTC.

In this sample, this clonotype turned up a few times. The chain recombines TRBV20-1 with TRBJ1-1; a possible D gene is TRBD1 (6 bases). The CDR3 runs 14 residues. Trimming removed 2 bases from V and 6 bases from J, with 16 bases in between. The germline CDR1 and CDR2 sequences are DFQATT and SNEGSKA (reference sequence). CDR3 sequence (DNA): TGCAGTGCTAGAATAGACAGGCTGAGGGCTGAAGCTTTCTTT. Translated: CSARIDRLRAEAFF.

There are a few counts of this clonotype. V and J are TRBV6-1 and TRBJ1-1, with D perhaps matching TRBD1 (6 bases). Germline CDR1 and CDR2: MNHNS and SASEGT. V was trimmed by 6 bases and J by 0 bases, leaving 14 bases between them. CDR3 length equals 15 residues. The CDR3 reads CASRAPTGVNTEAFF. As DNA, the CDR3 is TGTGCCAGCAGAGCCCCGACAGGAGTGAACACTGAAGCTTTCTTT.